The next 23 T cell receptor beta chains were all read from a single sample in a study of T cells in Graves' hyperthyroidism and ophthalmopathy. RNA transcripts served as the template for amplifying TCR beta CDR3 regions. The TCR CDR3 was amplified in a first-round RT-PCR using the HTBI primer set. TCRdb reprocessed the multiplex PCR reads via MiXCR and lists one record per CDR3 protein. This sample has 600,000 to 650,000 distinct CDR3 sequences, with around 20% found just once. Input material: blood. These receptors all come from a man aged 30 to 45 with Graves' ophthalmopathy.

This clonotype came up a few times. The J gene is TRBJ1-1, the V gene TRBV4-3, with D possibly TRBD1 on 5 matching bases. Germline lookup yields CDR1 LGHNA and CDR2 YSLEER. CDR3 length equals 15 residues. V lost 0 bases and J 3 bases, leaving 11 bases between the germline ends. The CDR3: CASSQENRRDTEAFF. In nucleotides, the CDR3 is TGCGCCAGCAGCCAAGAGAACAGGCGGGACACTGAAGCTTTCTTT.

This clonotype was counted a few times. The V and J genes are TRBV5-4 and TRBJ1-1; 8 positions agree with TRBD1. CDR1 is SGHNT and CDR2 is YYREEE in the germline V gene (reference sequence). V trimming: 4 bases; J trimming: 2 bases; junction bases outside the gene matches: 4. The CDR3 sequence is 14 residues long. This CDR3 reads CASSRTGINTEAFF. DNA of the CDR3: TGTGCCAGCAGCAGGACAGGGATAAACACTGAAGCTTTCTTT. The whole variable domain, remainder taken from reference TRBV5-4 and TRBJ1-1, is ETGVTQSPTHLIKTRGQQVTLRCSSQSGHNTVSWYQQALGQGPQFIFQYYREEENGRGNFPPRFSGLQFPNYSSELNVNALELDDSALYLCASSRTGINTEAFFGQGTRLTVV.

The genes are TRBV28 and TRBJ1-5; TRBD1 matches at 7 bases. The CDR3 consists of 14 residues. The J segment lost 0 bases and the V segment lost 9 bases, leaving 5 bases of the junction unmatched. Germline V gene data show CDR1 as MDHEN and CDR2 as SYDVKM. The CDR3 DNA reads as TGTGCCAGTACGACAGGGATTAGCAATCAGCCCCAGCATTTT. Translating gives CASTTGISNQPQHF.

The genes are TRBV5-4 and TRBJ2-3; TRBD1 might be the D (6 bases). In germline, CDR1 is SGHNT, CDR2 YYREEE (reference sequence). The germline V and J ends were trimmed by 3 bases and 0 bases, with 14 bases remaining between them. The CDR3 has 16 residues. The CDR3 DNA reads as TGTGCCAGCAGCTCTTTAATGGGGGCGAGCACAGATACGCAGTATTTT. This sequence encodes CASSSLMGASTDTQYF.

This clonotype occurred many times. The chain couples TRBV6-2 or TRBV6-3 to TRBJ2-1; D may be TRBD1 or TRBD2 (5 bases each). CDR3 length: 18 amino acids. Germline V gene data show CDR1 as MNHEY and CDR2 as SVGEGT. V lost 2 bases, J lost 0 bases, and 17 bases lay in between. As DNA, the CDR3 is TGTGCCAGCAGTTACGTTGTCGTGGGGGATCGCTCCTACAATGAGCAGTTCTTC. As protein: CASSYVVVGDRSYNEQFF.

The chain uses TRBV28 and TRBJ2-1; unclear D gene. Between the trimmed V and J ends, which lost 1 base and 0 bases, there was a span of 16 bases. The germline V gene has CDR1 MDHEN and CDR2 SYDVKM. The CDR3 consists of 18 residues. DNA for the CDR3: TGTGCCAGCAGTTTATTGGCTGGCGGCCCCAGCTCCTACAATGAGCAGTTCTTC. Its translation is CASSLLAGGPSSYNEQFF.

This clonotype was counted ten times or more. The genes are TRBV28 and TRBJ2-1; perhaps D is TRBD1 or TRBD2 (5 bases each). V lost 6 bases and J lost 7, with 16 bases in between. This CDR3 contains 14 residues. Germline CDR1 reads MDHEN; CDR2 reads SYDVKM. CDR3 sequence: CASRGVPERNEQFF. The CDR3 DNA is TGTGCCAGCAGGGGGGTCCCAGAGAGGAATGAGCAGTTCTTC.

In this sample, this clonotype turned up a few times. This rearrangement joins TRBV29-1 to TRBJ1-1; D remains unclear. Between the trimmed V and J ends, which lost 4 bases and 3 bases, there was a span of 9 bases. Germline loops: CDR1 SQVTM, CDR2 ANQGSEA. The length of the CDR3 is 12 residues. CDR3 nucleotide sequence: TGCAGCGTTGTCAGGTTGGACACTGAAGCTTTCTTT. As protein: CSVVRLDTEAFF.

The chain recombines TRBV10-1 with TRBJ2-5; TRBD2 aligns across 7 bases. CDR1 and CDR2 from the germline V gene are WNHNN and SYGVQD (reference sequence). J was trimmed by 5 bases and V by 9 bases; bases with no gene match: 9. The CDR3 extends over 13 amino acids. CDR3 in amino acids: CARYGEAGETQYF. CDR3 nucleotide sequence: TGCGCCAGGTACGGGGAAGCGGGGGAGACCCAGTACTTC.

The chain recombines TRBV29-1 with TRBJ2-1, with D hard to call. Trimming took 6 bases from V and 2 from J, leaving 11 bases between them. This CDR3 has 13 amino acids. From germline, CDR1 is SQVTM and CDR2 ANQGSEA. The DNA of the CDR3 is TGCAGCGTAACTAAGGGAACCTACAATGAGCAGTTCTTC. Translation gives CSVTKGTYNEQFF.

In its sample, this clonotype was seen many times. The rearrangement uses TRBV15 and TRBJ2-1; a weak D match, TRBD1 (6 bases). The V gene lost 3 bases and the J gene lost 4 bases, with 10 bases spanning the gap. This CDR3 has 14 residues. Germline V gene sequence: CDR1 LNHNV, CDR2 YYDKDF (reference sequence). The DNA of the CDR3 is TGTGCCACCAGCAGTATCACAGGGTACAATGAGCAGTTCTTC. Amino acids: CATSSITGYNEQFF.

This clonotype was seen repeatedly, ten times or more. This chain connects TRBV20-1 to TRBJ2-7, with TRBD1 matching over 9 bases. The CDR3 totals 14 residues. V shed 6 bases, J shed 0 bases, and the junction held 6 bases outside the gene matches. In germline, CDR1 is DFQATT, CDR2 SNEGSKA (reference sequence). This chain's CDR3 is CSANGQGTSYEQYF. The DNA of the CDR3 is TGCAGTGCCAATGGACAGGGGACCTCCTACGAGCAGTACTTC.

This clonotype was found a few times. The chain employs TRBV28 and TRBJ1-6; perhaps TRBD1 as D (5 bases). CDR1 is MDHEN and CDR2 is SYDVKM in the germline V gene. The germline V and J ends were trimmed by 2 bases and 10 bases, with 18 bases remaining between them. This CDR3 comprises 16 residues. The CDR3 region is CASSLMLGGMFSPLHF. The CDR3 DNA follows: TGTGCCAGCAGTTTAATGTTGGGGGGAATGTTCTCACCCCTCCACTTT. The whole variable domain, filled in from reference TRBV28 and TRBJ1-6, reads DVKVTQSSRYLVKRTGEKVFLECVQDMDHENMFWYRQDPGLGLRLIYFSYDVKMKEKGDIPEGYSVSREKKERFSLILESASTNQTSMYLCASSLMLGGMFSPLHFGNGTRLTVT.

The sample holds one count of this clonotype. With a much larger clone just one base away, this may be a read error. The V gene is TRBV12-3 or TRBV12-4, the J gene TRBJ1-4, with TRBD1 matching 7 bases. The CDR3 contains 15 residues. The CDR3 region is CASSVQGVTNEELFF. CDR3 nucleotide sequence: TGTGCCAGCAGTGTTCAGGGGGTAACTAATGAAGAACTGTTTTTT.

This clonotype was seen a few times. This chain links TRBV6-6 with TRBJ2-3; no firm D call. V was trimmed by 2 bases and J by 4 bases, leaving 13 bases between them. Germline-derived CDR1 and CDR2 are MNHNY and SVGAGI (reference sequence). This CDR3 region has 15 residues. The CDR3 reads CASSYRSASADTQYF. CDR3 bases: TGTGCCAGCAGTTACCGGAGCGCCTCTGCAGATACGCAGTATTTT.

As DNA, the CDR3 is TGTGCCAGCAGTACTAACAATGAGCAGTTCTTC. Encoded protein: CASSTNNEQFF. This rearrangement joins TRBV2 to TRBJ2-1; D is unclear. This CDR3 spans 11 amino acids. Trimming shortened V by 5 bases and J by 5 bases, and 4 bases separated the two germline ends. Germline values: CDR1 SNHLY, CDR2 FYNNEI.

This clonotype was observed a few times. The V gene is TRBV28, the J gene TRBJ2-1; possibly TRBD2 for D (6 bases). CDR1 is MDHEN, CDR2 SYDVKM, per germline. Deletions cut 8 bases from V and 3 bases from J, with 20 bases between. The CDR3 has 16 amino acids. The CDR3 coding sequence is TGTGCCAGCCGACCCCCTAGCGCAACCGACTACAATGAGCAGTTCTTC. Translated: CASRPPSATDYNEQFF.

The chain combines TRBV20-1 with TRBJ2-3; no firm D call. The germline gives CDR1 DFQATT, CDR2 SNEGSKA (reference sequence). CDR3 size: 14 residues. Trimming pared 2 bases from V and 14 bases from J, leaving 23 bases between. In DNA form, the CDR3 reads TGCAGTGCTAGATCGGTTTCGAGCGTCGGCAGCGCGTATTTT. Its translation is CSARSVSSVGSAYF.

This clonotype came up a few times. The rearrangement uses TRBV6-1 and TRBJ1-4; 7 bases line up with TRBD1. Germline CDR1 is MNHNS and CDR2 is SASEGT. The CDR3 sequence is 15 residues long. The V segment lost 7 bases and the J segment 2 bases; nucleotides outside the gene matches: 7. The CDR3 bases are TGTGCCAGCACGATTCGACAGGGTACTAATGAAAAACTGTTTTTT. This gives the protein CASTIRQGTNEKLFF.

In the case of this clonotype: Sequence at one end of the junction differs from germline and may be a read error. This chain uses TRBV10-3 with TRBJ2-7; no definite D call. Germline lookup yields CDR1 ENHRY and CDR2 SYGVKD. There are 16 residues in the CDR3. In DNA, the CDR3 is TGTGCCAGCAGTTACGCCTCTGACCGGCCCTCGGACGAGCAGTACTTC. It yields the protein CASSYASDRPSDEQYF.

As for this clonotype: This clone may be a read error of a much larger clone one base away. The CDR3 DNA reads TGTGCCAGCAGTTTATACTATGAGCAGCTCTTC. Amino acids: CASSLYYEQLF. The gene calls are TRBV12-3 or TRBV12-4 and TRBJ2-1; D is ambiguous. The CDR3 is 11 amino acids.

J is TRBJ2-2 and V is TRBV27; the match to TRBD1 covers 9 bases. CDR1 is MNHEY, CDR2 SMNVEV, per germline (reference sequence). The CDR3 sequence is 16 residues long. With 5 bases clipped from V and 6 bases from J, the junction kept 10 bases outside the gene matches. The CDR3 sequence: CASSPRDRVGAGELFF. The CDR3 region has the DNA TGTGCCAGCAGTCCTAGGGACAGGGTAGGAGCCGGGGAGCTGTTTTTT.

This chain connects TRBV29-1 to TRBJ1-2; possibly TRBD1 for D (5 bases). V lost 3 bases to trimming and J lost 7 bases, with 12 bases between them. CDR1 and CDR2 (germline): SQVTM, ANQGSEA. The CDR3 loop spans 12 amino acids. The CDR3 protein is CSVDGGSFGYTF. The CDR3 nucleotides read TGCAGCGTTGATGGGGGATCCTTTGGCTACACCTTC.